These 25 T cell receptor beta chains originate from one sample sequenced in a study of memory CD4+ T cells and cytomegalovirus serostatus. Single viable CD3+CD4+CD8-CD45RO+ cells were sorted as the memory CD4+ T cells. Clones were read by immunoSEQ multiplex PCR, and TCRdb kept only the in-frame ones, dropping some. Of 45,000 or so clones in the sample, over 60% were seen once. What was sequenced was memory CD4+ T cells from blood. The receptors here all came from an adult in good health and CMV-seronegative.

The CDR3 DNA sequence: TGCGCCAGCAGGAAGACTAGCGGGAGCACAGATACGCAGTATTTT. Amino acids: CASRKTSGSTDTQYF. The chain is built from TRBV10-1 and TRBJ2-3, with 10 bases aligning to TRBD2. Germline V CDR1 and CDR2: WNHNN, SYGVQD (reference sequence). This CDR3 is built from 15 residues. V trimming: 6 bases; J trimming: 0 bases; junction bases outside the gene matches: 3.

V is TRBV6-1 and J is TRBJ1-4, with D maybe TRBD1 (5 bases). The CDR3 runs to 14 residues. Germline V gene sequence: CDR1 MNHNS, CDR2 SASEGT. Trimming took off 4 bases at V and 4 bases at J, with 10 bases between the two ends. CDR3 in amino acids: CASSALGVNEKLFF. The CDR3 bases are TGTGCCAGCAGTGCCTTAGGGGTTAATGAAAAACTGTTTTTT.

The chain carries TRBV5-4 and TRBJ2-7; D is ambiguous. Germline values: CDR1 SGHNT, CDR2 YYREEE (reference sequence). V lost 0 bases and J 5 bases, leaving 6 bases between the germline ends. The CDR3 loop spans 12 amino acids. CDR3 sequence (DNA): TGTGCCAGCAGCTTGGACGGGCACGAGCAGTACTTC. Its protein product is CASSLDGHEQYF.

The rearrangement joins TRBV5-4 to TRBJ2-3; tentatively, D is TRBD1 (5 bases). The CDR3 runs 12 residues. The germline gives CDR1 SGHNT, CDR2 YYREEE (reference sequence). Between the trimmed V and J ends, which lost 0 bases and 9 bases, there was a span of 8 bases. As DNA, the CDR3 is TGTGCCAGCAGCTTGGGACAGTCAACGCAGTATTTT. Amino acids: CASSLGQSTQYF. Full variable domain (rest looked up from reference TRBV5-4 and TRBJ2-3): ETGVTQSPTHLIKTRGQQVTLRCSSQSGHNTVSWYQQALGQGPQFIFQYYREEENGRGNFPPRFSGLQFPNYSSELNVNALELDDSALYLCASSLGQSTQYFGPGTRLTVL.

This clone has just a few counts. The chain links TRBV6-5 to TRBJ1-1, with 9 bases identical to TRBD1. Germline V CDR1 and CDR2: MNHEY, SVGAGI. V lost 8 bases to trimming and J lost 4 bases; unmatched junction nucleotides: 11. The CDR3 covers 15 residues. In nucleotides, the CDR3 is TGTGCCAGCCGCTCCTTGGACAGGGGAGGCACTGAAGCTTTCTTT. Protein sequence: CASRSLDRGGTEAFF.

This rearrangement joins TRBV5-6 to TRBJ1-1, with 11 bases lining up with TRBD1. V trimming: 4 bases; J trimming: 4 bases; junction bases outside the gene matches: 3. The CDR3 contains 14 residues. CDR1 is SGHDT, CDR2 YYEEEE, per germline. The CDR3 loop is CASSLDRGRTEAFF. CDR3 bases: TGTGCCAGCAGCCTGGACAGGGGGCGCACTGAAGCTTTCTTT.

The chain uses TRBV18 and TRBJ1-2; 7 positions agree with TRBD1. The CDR3 sequence is 13 residues long. The junction had 4 bases not matched to a gene; V was cut back by 3 bases and J by 6 bases. Germline CDR1 KGHSH, CDR2 LQKENI. The CDR3 DNA is TGTGCCAGCTCACCTTCAGGGGGTGATGGCTACACCTTC. Translating it yields CASSPSGGDGYTF.

The rearrangement links TRBV5-8 to TRBJ1-1; D is possibly TRBD1 (6 bases). From germline, CDR1 is SGHTS and CDR2 YDEGEE. The CDR3 is 16 amino acids. Trimming left V 7 bases short and J 4 bases short, with 23 bases between. Here the CDR3 reads CASPRFGGRGSTEAFF. The CDR3 DNA is TGTGCCAGCCCTCGTTTCGGGGGCCGGGGAAGCACTGAAGCTTTCTTT.

The rearrangement joins TRBV2 to TRBJ1-3; D is perhaps TRBD1 (5 bases). This CDR3 spans 15 amino acids. CDR1 and CDR2 from the germline V gene are SNHLY and FYNNEI. Trimming took 4 bases from V and 4 from J, leaving 14 bases between them. Here the CDR3 reads CASSAWDLIGNTIYF. The CDR3 nucleotides are TGTGCCAGCAGTGCCTGGGACTTGATAGGAAACACCATATATTTT.

The DNA for the CDR3 is TGCAGCGTGAGGGGACCGATAAACTATGGCTACACCTTC. Translating it yields CSVRGPINYGYTF. The J gene is TRBJ1-2, the V gene TRBV29-1; the D gene is possibly TRBD1 (5 bases). Trimming cost V 6 bases and J 2 bases, with 13 bases left between them. This CDR3 is 13 amino acids long. Germline V gives CDR1 SQVTM, CDR2 ANQGSEA.

The chain combines TRBV19 with TRBJ2-5; D is possibly TRBD1 or TRBD2 (5 bases each). The CDR3 loop spans 16 amino acids. Per germline, CDR1 LNHDA and CDR2 SQIVND (reference sequence). V was cut by 3 bases and J by 5 bases, with 19 bases left in between. This CDR3 is CASSITGPPSHETQYF. The DNA for the CDR3 is TGTGCCAGTAGTATCACGGGACCCCCGAGCCACGAGACCCAGTACTTC.

The chain is built from TRBV7-2 and TRBJ2-5; 11 bases fit TRBD1. Unmatched junction bases numbered 6, after V lost 5 bases and J lost 7 bases. The CDR3 length is 14 residues. CDR1 and CDR2 from the germline V gene are SGHTA and FQGNSA. The CDR3 loop reads CASSPDRGRGTQYF. The DNA for the CDR3 is TGTGCCAGCAGCCCGGACAGGGGGCGCGGGACCCAGTACTTC.

Of note for this clone: Mismatch with germline at one junction end may stem from a read error. The V gene is TRBV11-2, the J gene TRBJ1-1; a weak D match, TRBD1 (5 bases). The germline V gene has CDR1 SGHAT and CDR2 FQNNGV. The CDR3 loop spans 16 amino acids. The DNA for the CDR3 is TGTGCCAGCACCTTATTATCAGGGTACGGTCGCACTGAAGCTTTCTTT. Amino acid sequence: CASTLLSGYGRTEAFF.

The CDR3 bases are TGTGCCAGCAGTTCAATCAGAGCCAACACCGGGGAGCTGTTTTTT. Translating gives CASSSIRANTGELFF. J is TRBJ2-2 and V is TRBV7-2; D not certain. The V and J ends lost 6 bases and 2 bases respectively, with 13 bases between them. Germline CDR1 reads SGHTA; CDR2 reads FQGNSA. This CDR3 has 15 residues.

This clone came up a few times. This chain links TRBV9 with TRBJ2-1; possibly TRBD2 for D (6 bases). V lost 0 bases and J lost 7, with 14 bases in between. Germline values: CDR1 SGDLS, CDR2 YYNGEE. This CDR3 spans 15 amino acids. CDR3 coding DNA: TGTGCCAGCAGCGTAGCGGGAGAAGGCGCGAATGAGCAGTTCTTC. Its translation: CASSVAGEGANEQFF.

CDR3 residues: CASSAGQMNTEAFF. Here the CDR3 DNA reads TGCGCCAGCAGCGCGGGACAGATGAACACTGAAGCTTTCTTT. V gene TRBV10-2 combines with J gene TRBJ1-1, with 7 bases fitting TRBD1. Trimming took 6 bases from V and 0 from J; bases not matched to a gene: 4. The CDR3 sequence is 14 residues long. Looked up from germline, CDR1 is WSHSY and CDR2 is SAAADI.

The chain links TRBV11-3 to TRBJ2-7; 7 bases align to TRBD1. Germline lookup yields CDR1 SGHNT and CDR2 YENEEA. This CDR3 is built from 18 residues. V lost 1 base, J lost 0 bases, and 12 bases stayed unmatched. The CDR3 loop is CASSLVQLDRKTSYEQYF. The CDR3 DNA sequence: TGTGCCAGCAGCTTAGTGCAACTGGACAGGAAAACCTCCTACGAGCAGTACTTC.

A few counts support this clone. This sequence joins TRBV9 and TRBJ1-4; TRBD1 aligns across 7 bases. The CDR3 loop spans 15 amino acids. J gave up 4 bases and V 3 bases, and 6 bases lay outside the gene matches. Germline loops: CDR1 SGDLS, CDR2 YYNGEE. The CDR3 DNA follows: TGTGCCAGCAGCGGGGGACAGCGCTTTAATGAAAAACTGTTTTTT. It codes for CASSGGQRFNEKLFF.

The V gene is TRBV18, the J gene TRBJ1-1; D not resolved. CDR3 size: 15 residues. The germline gives CDR1 KGHSH, CDR2 LQKENI. The germline V and J ends were trimmed by 4 bases and 0 bases, with 12 bases remaining between them. The DNA for the CDR3 is TGTGCCAGCTCACTGGACGGAAATATGAACACTGAAGCTTTCTTT. Translating it yields CASSLDGNMNTEAFF.

V and J are TRBV5-1 and TRBJ2-1; 15 nucleotides match TRBD2. V shed 0 bases and J 6 bases; nucleotides not matched to a gene: 7. The CDR3 spans 18 residues. Germline-derived CDR1 and CDR2 are SGHRS and YFSETQ. CDR3 DNA sequence: TGCGCCAGCAGCTTGGCTGGTGGGACTAGCGGGAGGACCAATGAGCAGTTCTTC. Translating gives CASSLAGGTSGRTNEQFF.

This clone was detected only a few times. The chain joins TRBV6-1 to TRBJ1-1; tentative D call: TRBD1 (6 bases). V lost 7 bases and J 2 bases, leaving 14 bases between the germline ends. The CDR3 is 14 residues long. CDR1 MNHNS and CDR2 SASEGT come from the germline V gene. This CDR3 reads CASNPGTINTEAFF. The CDR3 DNA follows: TGTGCCAGCAATCCGGGGACAATCAACACTGAAGCTTTCTTT.

The chain combines TRBV11-2 with TRBJ2-5, with D possibly TRBD1 on 6 matching bases. This CDR3 is 14 amino acids long. Trimming cost V 2 bases and J 5 bases, with 12 bases left between them. Germline CDR1 reads SGHAT; CDR2 reads FQNNGV. DNA of the CDR3: TGTGCCAGCAGCTTAAACAGGGCTGGGGAGACCCAGTACTTC. It translates to CASSLNRAGETQYF.

Only one count was recorded for this clone. This same CDR3 is encoded by further DNA sequences in the sample. CDR3 nucleotide sequence: TGTGCCAGCAGCTTAGGAGAGAAAGAGACCCAGTACTTC. It translates to CASSLGEKETQYF. V gene TRBV11-2 combines with J gene TRBJ2-5; D unresolved. This CDR3 has 13 residues. Germline V gene sequence: CDR1 SGHAT, CDR2 FQNNGV. Trimming took off 1 base at V and 3 bases at J, with 6 bases between the two ends. The full variable domain, in which reference TRBV11-2 and TRBJ2-5 provide the parts outside the CDR3, is EAGVAQSPRYKIIEKRQSVAFWCNPISGHATLYWYQQILGQGPKLLIQFQNNGVVDDSQLPKDRFSAERLKGVDSTLKIQPAKLEDSAVYLCASSLGEKETQYFGPGTRLLVL.

This clone was detected only once. V usage is TRBV30 and J usage is TRBJ1-2; D gene uncertain. The CDR3 contains 14 residues. V was shortened by 4 bases and J by 3 bases, with 15 bases between the two germline ends. Germline V gene sequence: CDR1 GTSNPN, CDR2 SVGIG (reference sequence). Written as DNA, the CDR3 is TGTGCCTGGACCCGACCTGACGGACACTATGGCTACACCTTC. Encoded protein: CAWTRPDGHYGYTF.

The chain uses TRBV7-6 and TRBJ2-7; 10 bases line up with TRBD2. V lost 1 base and J lost 4; bases outside the gene matches: 4. Germline CDR1 is SGHVS and CDR2 is FNYEAQ. The CDR3 has 15 residues. The CDR3 nucleotides are TGTGCCAGCAGCTTAGGCCCGACTAGCGGGTACGAGCAGTACTTC. Translated, it gives CASSLGPTSGYEQYF.